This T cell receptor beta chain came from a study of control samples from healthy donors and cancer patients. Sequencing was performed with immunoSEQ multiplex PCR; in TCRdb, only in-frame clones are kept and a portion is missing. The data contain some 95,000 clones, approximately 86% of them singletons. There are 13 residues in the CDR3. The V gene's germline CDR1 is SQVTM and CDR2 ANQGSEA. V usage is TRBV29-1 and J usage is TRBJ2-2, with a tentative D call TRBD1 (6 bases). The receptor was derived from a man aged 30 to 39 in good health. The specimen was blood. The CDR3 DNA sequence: TGCGCCTCCGAGGGGGCGAACACCGGGGAGCTGTTTTTT. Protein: CASEGANTGELFF.